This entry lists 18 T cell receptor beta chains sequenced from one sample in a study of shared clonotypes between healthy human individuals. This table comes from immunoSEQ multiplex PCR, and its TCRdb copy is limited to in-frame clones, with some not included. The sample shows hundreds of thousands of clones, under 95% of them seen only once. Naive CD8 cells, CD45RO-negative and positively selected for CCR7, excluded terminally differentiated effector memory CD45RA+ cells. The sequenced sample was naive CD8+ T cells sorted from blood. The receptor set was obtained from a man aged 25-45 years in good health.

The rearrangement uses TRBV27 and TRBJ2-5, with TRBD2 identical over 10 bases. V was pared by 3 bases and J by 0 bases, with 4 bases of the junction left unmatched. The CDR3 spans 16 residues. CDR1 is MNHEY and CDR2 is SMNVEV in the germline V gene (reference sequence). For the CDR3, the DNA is TGTGCCAGCAGTTTTGATGGACTAGCGGACCAAGAGACCCAGTACTTC. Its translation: CASSFDGLADQETQYF.

CDR3 in DNA: TGCGCCAGCAGCTTGGCCGTTGGGACTACCTACAATGAGCAGTTCTTC. Translating gives CASSLAVGTTYNEQFF. V is TRBV5-1 and J is TRBJ2-1; 7 bases map to TRBD2. V lost 0 bases, J lost 2 bases, and 5 bases stayed unmatched. CDR3 length equals 16 residues. Per the germline V gene, CDR1 is SGHRS and CDR2 is YFSETQ. Using reference TRBV5-1 and TRBJ2-1 for the parts outside the CDR3, the full variable domain is KAGVTQTPRYLIKTRGQQVTLSCSPISGHRSVSWYQQTPGQGLQFLFEYFSETQRNKGNFPGRFSGRQFSNSRSEMNVSTLELGDSALYLCASSLAVGTTYNEQFFGPGTRLTVL.

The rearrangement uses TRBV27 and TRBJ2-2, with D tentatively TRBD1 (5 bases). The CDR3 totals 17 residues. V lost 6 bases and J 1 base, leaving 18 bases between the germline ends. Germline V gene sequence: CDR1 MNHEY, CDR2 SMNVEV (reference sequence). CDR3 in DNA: TGTGCCAGCAGCGAACCAGGGATCTTGGTGAACACCGGGGAGCTGTTTTTT. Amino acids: CASSEPGILVNTGELFF.

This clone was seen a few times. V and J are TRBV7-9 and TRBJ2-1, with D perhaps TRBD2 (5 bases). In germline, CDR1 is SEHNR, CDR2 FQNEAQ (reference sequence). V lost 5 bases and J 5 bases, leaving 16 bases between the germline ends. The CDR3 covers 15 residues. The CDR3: CASSPPPGIDNEQFF. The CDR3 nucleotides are TGTGCCAGCAGCCCCCCGCCCGGGATAGACAATGAGCAGTTCTTC.

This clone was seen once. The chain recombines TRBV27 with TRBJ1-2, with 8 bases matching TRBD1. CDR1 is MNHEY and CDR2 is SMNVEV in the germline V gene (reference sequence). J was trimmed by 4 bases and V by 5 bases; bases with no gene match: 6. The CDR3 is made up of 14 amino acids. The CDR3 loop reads CASSPGQGLYGYTF. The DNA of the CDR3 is TGTGCCAGCAGTCCCGGACAGGGTCTCTATGGCTACACCTTC.

The DNA for the CDR3 is TGTGCCAGCAGCGTGTGGGACAGGGGACATGAAAAACTGTTTTTT. Translating gives CASSVWDRGHEKLFF. The chain has TRBV5-4 and TRBJ1-4, with 10 bases lining up with TRBD1. Germline V gene data show CDR1 as SGHNT and CDR2 as YYREEE (reference sequence). CDR3 length: 15 residues. With V trimmed by 4 bases and J by 6 bases, 6 bases remained unmatched. The full variable domain, in which reference TRBV5-4 and TRBJ1-4 provide the parts outside the CDR3, is ETGVTQSPTHLIKTRGQQVTLRCSSQSGHNTVSWYQQALGQGPQFIFQYYREEENGRGNFPPRFSGLQFPNYSSELNVNALELDDSALYLCASSVWDRGHEKLFFGSGTQLSVL.

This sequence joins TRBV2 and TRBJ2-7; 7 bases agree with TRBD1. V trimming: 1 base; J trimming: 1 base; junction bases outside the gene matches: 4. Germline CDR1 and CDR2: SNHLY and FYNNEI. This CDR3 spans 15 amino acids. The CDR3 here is CASSEGGGGSYEQYF. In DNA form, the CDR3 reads TGTGCCAGCAGTGAAGGAGGGGGCGGTTCCTACGAGCAGTACTTC.

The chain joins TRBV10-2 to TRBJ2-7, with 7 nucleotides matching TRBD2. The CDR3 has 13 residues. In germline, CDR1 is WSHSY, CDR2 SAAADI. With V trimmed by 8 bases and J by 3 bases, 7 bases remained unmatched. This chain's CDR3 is CASGRGRDYEQYF. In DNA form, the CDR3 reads TGCGCCAGCGGGAGGGGAAGGGACTACGAGCAGTACTTC.

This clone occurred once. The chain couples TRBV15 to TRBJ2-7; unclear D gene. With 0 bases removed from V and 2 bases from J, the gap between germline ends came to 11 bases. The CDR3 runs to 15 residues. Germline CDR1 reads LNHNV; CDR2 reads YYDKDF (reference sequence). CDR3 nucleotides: TGTGCCACCAGCAGAGATGGTAGGACGACCTACGAGCAGTACTTC. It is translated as CATSRDGRTTYEQYF.

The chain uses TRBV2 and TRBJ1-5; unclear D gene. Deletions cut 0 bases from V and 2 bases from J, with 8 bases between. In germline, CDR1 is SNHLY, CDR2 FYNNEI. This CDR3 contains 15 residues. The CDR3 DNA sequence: TGTGCCAGCAGTGAAGCGAGAACAGGCAATCAGCCCCAGCATTTT. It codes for CASSEARTGNQPQHF.

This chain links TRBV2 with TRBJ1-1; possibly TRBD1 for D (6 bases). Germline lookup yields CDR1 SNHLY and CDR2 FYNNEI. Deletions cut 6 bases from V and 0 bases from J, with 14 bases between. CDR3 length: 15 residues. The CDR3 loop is CASRGTRGMNTEAFF. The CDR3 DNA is TGTGCCAGCAGGGGGACCAGGGGAATGAACACTGAAGCTTTCTTT.

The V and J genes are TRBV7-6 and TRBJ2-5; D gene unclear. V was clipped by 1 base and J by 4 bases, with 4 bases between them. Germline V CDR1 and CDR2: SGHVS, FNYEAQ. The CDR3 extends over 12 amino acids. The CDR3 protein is CASSLDRETQYF. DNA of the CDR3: TGTGCCAGCAGCTTAGATAGAGAGACCCAGTACTTC.

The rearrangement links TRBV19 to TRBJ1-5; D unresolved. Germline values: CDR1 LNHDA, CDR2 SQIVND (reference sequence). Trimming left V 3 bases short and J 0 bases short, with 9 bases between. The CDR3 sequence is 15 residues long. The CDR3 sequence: CASSIGWGSNQPQHF. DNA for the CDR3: TGTGCCAGTAGTATCGGCTGGGGTAGCAATCAGCCCCAGCATTTT.

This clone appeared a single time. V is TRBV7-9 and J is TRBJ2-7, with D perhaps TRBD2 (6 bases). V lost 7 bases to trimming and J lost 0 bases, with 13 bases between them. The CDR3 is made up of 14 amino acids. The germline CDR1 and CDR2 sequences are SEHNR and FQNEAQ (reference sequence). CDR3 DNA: TGTGCCAGCAACGGGGACGGGGGCTCCTACGAGCAGTACTTC. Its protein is CASNGDGGSYEQYF.

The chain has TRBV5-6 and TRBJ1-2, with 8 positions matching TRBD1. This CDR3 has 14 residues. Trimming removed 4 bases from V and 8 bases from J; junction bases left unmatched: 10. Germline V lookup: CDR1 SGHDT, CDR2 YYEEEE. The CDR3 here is CASSLQGAANGYTF. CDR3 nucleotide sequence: TGTGCCAGCAGCCTTCAGGGGGCGGCGAACGGCTACACCTTC.

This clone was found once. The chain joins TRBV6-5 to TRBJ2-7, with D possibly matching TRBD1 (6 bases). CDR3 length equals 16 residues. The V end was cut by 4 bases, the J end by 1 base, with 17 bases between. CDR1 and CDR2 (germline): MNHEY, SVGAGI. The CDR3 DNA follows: TGTGCCAGCAGTTTTGCCGGGACACGGGGTTCCTACGAGCAGTACTTC. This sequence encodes CASSFAGTRGSYEQYF.

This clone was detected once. The CDR3 nucleotides are TGTGCCAGCAGCCAAGTTAGGAGGGGCTCCTACAATGAGCAGTTCTTC. The encoded protein is CASSQVRRGSYNEQFF. The J gene is TRBJ2-1, the V gene TRBV14, with D perhaps matching TRBD2 (6 bases). The germline CDR1 and CDR2 sequences are SGHDN and FVKESK. The CDR3 covers 16 residues. V was cut by 1 base and J by 0 bases, with 10 bases left in between.

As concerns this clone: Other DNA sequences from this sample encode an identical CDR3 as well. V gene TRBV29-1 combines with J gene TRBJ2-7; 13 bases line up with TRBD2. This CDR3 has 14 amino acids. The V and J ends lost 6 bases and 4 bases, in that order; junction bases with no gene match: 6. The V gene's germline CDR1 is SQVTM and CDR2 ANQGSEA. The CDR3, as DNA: TGCAGCGTCGGGGGGACTAGCGGGATATACGAGCAGTACTTC. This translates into CSVGGTSGIYEQYF.